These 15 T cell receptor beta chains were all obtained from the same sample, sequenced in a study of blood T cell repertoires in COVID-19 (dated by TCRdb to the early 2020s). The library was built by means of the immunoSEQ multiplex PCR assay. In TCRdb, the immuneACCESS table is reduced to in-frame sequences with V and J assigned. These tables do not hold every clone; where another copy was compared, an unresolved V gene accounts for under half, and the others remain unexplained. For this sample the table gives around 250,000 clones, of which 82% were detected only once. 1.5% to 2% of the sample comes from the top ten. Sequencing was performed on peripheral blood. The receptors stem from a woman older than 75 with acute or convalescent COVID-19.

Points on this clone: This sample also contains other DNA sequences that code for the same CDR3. In DNA, the CDR3 is TGTGCCAGCAGCTTAGGGACTAGCGGCACCTACGAGCAGTACTTC. Encoded protein: CASSLGTSGTYEQYF. The chain employs TRBV7-2 and TRBJ2-7; 10 positions agree with TRBD2. Germline V lookup: CDR1 SGHTA, CDR2 FQGNSA. The V gene end was trimmed by 1 base and the J gene end by 2 bases; junction bases not matched to a gene: 2. This CDR3 comprises 15 residues.

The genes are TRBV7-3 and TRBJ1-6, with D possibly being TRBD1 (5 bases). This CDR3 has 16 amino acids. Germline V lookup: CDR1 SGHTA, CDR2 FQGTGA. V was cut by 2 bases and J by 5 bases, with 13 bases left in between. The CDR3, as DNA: TGTGCCAGCAGCTTACTCGGGCAGGGAAATAATTCACCCCTCCACTTT. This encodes CASSLLGQGNNSPLHF.

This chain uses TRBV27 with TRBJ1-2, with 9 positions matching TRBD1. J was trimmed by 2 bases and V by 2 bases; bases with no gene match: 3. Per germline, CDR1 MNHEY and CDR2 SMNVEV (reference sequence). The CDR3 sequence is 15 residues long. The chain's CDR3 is CASSLGTGKNYGYTF. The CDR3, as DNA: TGTGCCAGCAGTTTAGGGACAGGGAAGAACTATGGCTACACCTTC.

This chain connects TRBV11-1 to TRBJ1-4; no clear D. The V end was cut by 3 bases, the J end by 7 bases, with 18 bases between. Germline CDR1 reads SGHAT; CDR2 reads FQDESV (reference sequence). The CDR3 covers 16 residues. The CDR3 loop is CASSLRNPGNGEKLFF. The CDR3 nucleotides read TGTGCCAGCAGCTTGCGGAACCCCGGGAATGGTGAAAAACTGTTTTTT.

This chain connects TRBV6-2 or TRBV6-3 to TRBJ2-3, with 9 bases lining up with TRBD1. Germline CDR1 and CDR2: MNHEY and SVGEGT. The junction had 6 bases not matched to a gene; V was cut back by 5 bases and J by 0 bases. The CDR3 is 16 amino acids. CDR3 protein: CASSPPGTGSTDTQYF. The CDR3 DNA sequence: TGTGCCAGCAGTCCCCCCGGGACAGGGAGCACAGATACGCAGTATTTT.

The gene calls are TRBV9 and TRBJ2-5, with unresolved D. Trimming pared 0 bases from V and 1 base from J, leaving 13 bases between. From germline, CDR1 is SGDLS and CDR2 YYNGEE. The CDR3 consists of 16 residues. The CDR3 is CASSVGGLATQETQYF. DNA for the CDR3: TGTGCCAGCAGCGTAGGCGGTCTGGCCACCCAAGAGACCCAGTACTTC.

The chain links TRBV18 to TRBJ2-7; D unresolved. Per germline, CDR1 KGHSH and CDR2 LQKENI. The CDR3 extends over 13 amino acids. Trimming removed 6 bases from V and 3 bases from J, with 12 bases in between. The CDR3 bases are TGTGCCAGCTCGCCGGTAACAGACTACGAGCAGTACTTC. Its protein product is CASSPVTDYEQYF.

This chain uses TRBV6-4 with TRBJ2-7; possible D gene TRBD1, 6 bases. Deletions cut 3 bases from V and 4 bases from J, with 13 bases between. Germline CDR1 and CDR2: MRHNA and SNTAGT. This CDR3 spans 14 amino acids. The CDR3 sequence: CASSEEEGGYEQYF. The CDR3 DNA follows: TGTGCCAGCAGTGAAGAGGAAGGGGGATACGAGCAGTACTTC.

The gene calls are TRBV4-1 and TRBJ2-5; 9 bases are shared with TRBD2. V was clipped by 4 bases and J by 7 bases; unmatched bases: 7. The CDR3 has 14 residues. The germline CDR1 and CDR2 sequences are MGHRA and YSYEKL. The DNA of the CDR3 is TGCGCCAGCAGCCGAGCGGGGGGCGTCGGGACCCAGTACTTC. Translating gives CASSRAGGVGTQYF.

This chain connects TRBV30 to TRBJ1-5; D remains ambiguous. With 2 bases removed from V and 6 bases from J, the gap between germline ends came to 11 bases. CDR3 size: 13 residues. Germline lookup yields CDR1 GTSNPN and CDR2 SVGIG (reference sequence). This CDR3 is CAWSTRGFQPQHF. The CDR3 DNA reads TGTGCCTGGAGTACACGGGGATTTCAGCCCCAGCATTTT.

CDR3 sequence reads: CASSQDLRGGGETQYF. In nucleotides, the CDR3 is TGTGCCAGCAGCCAAGATCTGCGGGGGGGCGGGGAGACCCAGTACTTC. This chain joins TRBV4-2 and TRBJ2-5; 9 bases are shared with TRBD2. The length of the CDR3 is 16 residues. Germline CDR1 is LGHNA and CDR2 is YNFKEQ. The V gene end was trimmed by 0 bases and the J gene end by 5 bases; junction bases not matched to a gene: 7.

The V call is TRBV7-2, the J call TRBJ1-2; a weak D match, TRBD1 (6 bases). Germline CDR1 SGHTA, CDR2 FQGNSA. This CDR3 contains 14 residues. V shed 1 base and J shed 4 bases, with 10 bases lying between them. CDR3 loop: CASSLGQDLYGYTF. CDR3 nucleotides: TGTGCCAGCAGCTTAGGACAGGACCTCTATGGCTACACCTTC.

This CDR3 reads CASSYSSPGLAGGPHIQYF. The CDR3 DNA reads TGTGCCAGTAGTTATAGTTCTCCAGGACTAGCGGGGGGGCCTCACATTCAGTACTTC. The gene calls are TRBV19 and TRBJ2-4; 15 nucleotides align to TRBD2. Germline V gene sequence: CDR1 LNHDA, CDR2 SQIVND (reference sequence). This CDR3 is 19 amino acids long. V lost 5 bases, J lost 8 bases, and 16 bases stayed unmatched.

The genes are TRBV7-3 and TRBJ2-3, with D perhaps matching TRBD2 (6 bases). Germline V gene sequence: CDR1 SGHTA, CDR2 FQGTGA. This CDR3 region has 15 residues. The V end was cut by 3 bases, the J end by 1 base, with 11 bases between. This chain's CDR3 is CASSFGLAGTDTQYF. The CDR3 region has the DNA TGTGCCAGCAGCTTCGGGTTAGCGGGCACAGATACGCAGTATTTT.

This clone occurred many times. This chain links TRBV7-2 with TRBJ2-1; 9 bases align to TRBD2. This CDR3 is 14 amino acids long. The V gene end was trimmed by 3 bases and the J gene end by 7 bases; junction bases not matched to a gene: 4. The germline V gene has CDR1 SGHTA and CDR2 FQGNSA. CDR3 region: CASSFQRGVNEQFF. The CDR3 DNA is TGTGCCAGCAGCTTTCAGCGGGGGGTTAATGAGCAGTTCTTC.